Each of the 5 T cell receptor beta chains below was sequenced from the same sample in a study of lymphopenia after photon versus proton radiotherapy. Here immunoSEQ multiplex PCR was the method, and the copy in TCRdb shows in-frame clones only, minus some. The sample lists 83,000 or so clones, 80% to 90% seen once, with around 1.5% in the top ten. Sequenced material: peripheral blood, taken from a patient treated with proton-based radiotherapy. The receptors here all came from a man aged 55-75 years with pancreatic cancer.

This clone was observed once. The chain links TRBV2 to TRBJ2-7; 12 bases match TRBD1. After removal of 6 bases from V and 0 bases from J, the junction contained 3 bases not matched to a gene. CDR1 is SNHLY and CDR2 is FYNNEI in the germline V gene. The CDR3 length is 15 residues. The CDR3 region is CASRGQGASSYEQYF. DNA of the CDR3: TGTGCCAGCAGGGGACAGGGGGCATCCTCCTACGAGCAGTACTTC. Supplemented by reference TRBV2 and TRBJ2-7, the full variable domain reads EPEVTQTPSHQVTQMGQEVILRCVPISNHLYFYWYRQILGQKVEFLVSFYNNEISEKSEIFDDQFSVERPDGSNFTLKIRSTKLEDSAMYFCASRGQGASSYEQYFGPGTRLTVT.

In DNA, the CDR3 is TGTGCCAGCAGCCGCGGACGTACGCGGGACCTAATAGAGCTCTACGAGCAGTACTTC. Protein sequence: CASSRGRTRDLIELYEQYF. The chain uses TRBV7-3 and TRBJ2-7; D perhaps matches TRBD2 (6 bases). This CDR3 is 19 amino acids long. V lost 5 bases to trimming and J lost 3 bases, with 29 bases between them. Germline CDR1 reads SGHTA; CDR2 reads FQGTGA.

The chain is built from TRBV6-5 and TRBJ2-1; 8 nucleotides line up with TRBD2. V was clipped by 5 bases and J by 8 bases; unmatched bases: 11. The CDR3 has 15 residues. The germline CDR1 and CDR2 sequences are MNHEY and SVGAGI. CDR3 nucleotides: TGTGCCAGCAGTGTCCGACTAGCGAAGGGGCATGAGCAGTTCTTC. This codes for CASSVRLAKGHEQFF.

This chain connects TRBV7-2 to TRBJ1-6; 7 nucleotides align to TRBD1. V gave up 1 base and J gave up 10 bases; unmatched junction bases: 7. The CDR3 extends over 15 amino acids. The germline gives CDR1 SGHTA, CDR2 FQGNSA. This chain's CDR3 is CASSLDGGGRSPLHF. The CDR3 region has the DNA TGTGCCAGCAGCTTAGATGGAGGGGGCAGGTCACCCCTCCACTTT.

This sequence joins TRBV30 and TRBJ1-1; D is possibly TRBD1 (6 bases). Germline-derived CDR1 and CDR2 are GTSNPN and SVGIG (reference sequence). V was trimmed by 0 bases and J by 5 bases, leaving 16 bases between them. The CDR3 has 15 amino acids. The CDR3 DNA reads TGTGCCTGGAGTGTATCACTCGGGGGGCCGACTGAAGCTTTCTTT. Translating gives CAWSVSLGGPTEAFF.